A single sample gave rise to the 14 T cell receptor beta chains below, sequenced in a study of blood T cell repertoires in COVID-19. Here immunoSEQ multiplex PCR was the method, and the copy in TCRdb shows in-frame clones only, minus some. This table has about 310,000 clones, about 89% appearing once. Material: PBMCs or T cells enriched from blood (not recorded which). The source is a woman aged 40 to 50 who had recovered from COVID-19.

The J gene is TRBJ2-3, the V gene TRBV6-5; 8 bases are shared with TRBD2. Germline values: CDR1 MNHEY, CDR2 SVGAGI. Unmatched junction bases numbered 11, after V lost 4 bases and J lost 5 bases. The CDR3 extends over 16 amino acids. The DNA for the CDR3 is TGTGCCAGCAGTTTGTTCCGGACAGCGGGGGTAGATACGCAGTATTTT. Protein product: CASSLFRTAGVDTQYF.

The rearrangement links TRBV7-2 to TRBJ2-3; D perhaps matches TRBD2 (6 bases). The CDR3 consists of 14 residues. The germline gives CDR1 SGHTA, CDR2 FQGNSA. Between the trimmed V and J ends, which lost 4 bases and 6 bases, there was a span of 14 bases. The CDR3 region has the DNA TGTGCCAGCAGCTCCCCGGGAGCATGGGATACGCAGTATTTT. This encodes CASSSPGAWDTQYF.

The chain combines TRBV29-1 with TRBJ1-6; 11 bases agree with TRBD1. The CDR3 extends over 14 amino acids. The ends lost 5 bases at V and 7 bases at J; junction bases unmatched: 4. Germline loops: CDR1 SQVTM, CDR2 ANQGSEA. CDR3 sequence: CSVRGTGGNSPLHF. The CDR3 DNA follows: TGCAGCGTTCGGGGGACAGGGGGGAATTCACCCCTCCACTTT.

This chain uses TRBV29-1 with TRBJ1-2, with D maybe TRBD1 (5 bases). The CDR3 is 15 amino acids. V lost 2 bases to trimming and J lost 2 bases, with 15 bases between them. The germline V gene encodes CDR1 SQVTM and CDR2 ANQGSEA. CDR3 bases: TGCAGCGTTGAAAGGGGAATAGGGAGGAACTATGGCTACACCTTC. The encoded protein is CSVERGIGRNYGYTF. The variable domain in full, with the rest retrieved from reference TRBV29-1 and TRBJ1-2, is SAVISQKPSRDICQRGTSLTIQCQVDSQVTMMFWYRQQPGQSLTLIATANQGSEATYESGFVIDKFPISRPNLTFSTLTVSNMSPEDSSIYLCSVERGIGRNYGYTFGSGTRLTVV.

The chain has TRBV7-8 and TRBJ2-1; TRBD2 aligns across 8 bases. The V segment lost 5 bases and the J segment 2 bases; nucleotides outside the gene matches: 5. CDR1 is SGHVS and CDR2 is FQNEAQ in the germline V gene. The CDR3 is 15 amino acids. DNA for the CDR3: TGTGCCAGCAGCCCTCGCGGGAGGACCTACAATGAGCAGTTCTTC. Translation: CASSPRGRTYNEQFF. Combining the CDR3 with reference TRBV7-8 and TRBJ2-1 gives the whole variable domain GAGVSQSPRYKVAKRGQDVALRCDPISGHVSLFWYQQALGQGPEFLTYFQNEAQLDKSGLPSDRFFAERPEGSVSTLKIQRTQQEDSAVYLCASSPRGRTYNEQFFGPGTRLTVL.

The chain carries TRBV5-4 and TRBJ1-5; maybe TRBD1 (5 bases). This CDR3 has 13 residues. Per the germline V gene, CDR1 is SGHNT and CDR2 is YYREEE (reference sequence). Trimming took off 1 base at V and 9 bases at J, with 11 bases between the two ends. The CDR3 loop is CASSLWGDRPQHF. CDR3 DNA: TGTGCCAGCAGCTTGTGGGGGGATCGGCCCCAGCATTTT.

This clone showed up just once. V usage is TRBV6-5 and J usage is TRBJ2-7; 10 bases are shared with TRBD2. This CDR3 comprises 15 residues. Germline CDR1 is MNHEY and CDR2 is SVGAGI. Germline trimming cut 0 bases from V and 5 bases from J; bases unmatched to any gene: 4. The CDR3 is CASSYSRAGGHEQYF. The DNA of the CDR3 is TGTGCCAGCAGTTACTCGAGAGCGGGAGGGCACGAGCAGTACTTC.

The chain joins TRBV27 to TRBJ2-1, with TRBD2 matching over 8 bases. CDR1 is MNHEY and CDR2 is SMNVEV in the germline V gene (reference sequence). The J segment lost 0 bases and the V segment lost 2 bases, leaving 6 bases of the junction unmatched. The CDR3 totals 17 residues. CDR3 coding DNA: TGTGCCAGCAGTTTAATGCTCGCGGGAGGCTCCTACAATGAGCAGTTCTTC. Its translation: CASSLMLAGGSYNEQFF.

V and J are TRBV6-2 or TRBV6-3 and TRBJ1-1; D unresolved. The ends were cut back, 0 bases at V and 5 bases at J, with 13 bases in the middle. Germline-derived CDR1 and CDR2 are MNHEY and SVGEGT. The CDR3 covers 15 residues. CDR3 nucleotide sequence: TGTGCCAGCAGTTACTCGAACGCGGGGTTAACTGAAGCTTTCTTT. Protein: CASSYSNAGLTEAFF.

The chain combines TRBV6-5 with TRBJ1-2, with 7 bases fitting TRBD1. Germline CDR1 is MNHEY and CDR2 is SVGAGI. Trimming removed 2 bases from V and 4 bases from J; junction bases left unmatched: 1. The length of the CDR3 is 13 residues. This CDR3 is CASSYEGAYGYTF. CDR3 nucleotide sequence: TGTGCCAGCAGTTACGAGGGGGCCTATGGCTACACCTTC.

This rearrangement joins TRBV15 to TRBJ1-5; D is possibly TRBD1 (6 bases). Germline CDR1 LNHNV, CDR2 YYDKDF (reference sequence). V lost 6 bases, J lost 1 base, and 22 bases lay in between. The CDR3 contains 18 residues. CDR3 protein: CATRATRGKGVSNQPQHF. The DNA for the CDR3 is TGTGCCACCAGGGCTACTCGGGGAAAGGGGGTCAGCAATCAGCCCCAGCATTTT.

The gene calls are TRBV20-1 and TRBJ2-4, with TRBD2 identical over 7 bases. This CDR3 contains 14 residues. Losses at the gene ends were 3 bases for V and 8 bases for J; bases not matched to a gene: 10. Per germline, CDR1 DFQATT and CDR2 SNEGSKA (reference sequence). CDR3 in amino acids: CSASELGGGDIQYF. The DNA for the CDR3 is TGCAGTGCTAGTGAGTTAGGCGGGGGAGACATTCAGTACTTC.

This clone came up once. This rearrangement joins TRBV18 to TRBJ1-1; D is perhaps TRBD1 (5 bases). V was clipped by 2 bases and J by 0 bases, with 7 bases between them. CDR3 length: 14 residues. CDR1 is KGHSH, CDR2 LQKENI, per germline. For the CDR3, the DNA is TGTGCCAGCTCACCATTACAGGTGAACACTGAAGCTTTCTTT. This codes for CASSPLQVNTEAFF.

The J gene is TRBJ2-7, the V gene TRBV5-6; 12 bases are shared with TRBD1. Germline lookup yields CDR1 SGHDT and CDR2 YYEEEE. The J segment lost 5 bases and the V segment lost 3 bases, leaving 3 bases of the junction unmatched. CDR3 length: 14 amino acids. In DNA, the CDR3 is TGTGCCAGCAGCTGGGGACAGGGGGCTCACGAGCAGTACTTC. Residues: CASSWGQGAHEQYF.